The next 24 T cell receptor beta chains were all read from a single sample in a study of T cell changes during pregnancy in multiple sclerosis (dated by TCRdb to the late 2010s). Libraries were constructed by the immunoSEQ multiplex PCR assay. TCRdb mirrors the immuneACCESS table, restricted to in-frame sequences. Some clones are absent from its copies; in checked studies, under half trace to an unresolved V gene, and the reason for the others is unknown. In all, the sample holds about 36,000 clones, and 91% of those were seen once. 0.45% to 0.5% of the sample is taken by the ten largest. The specimen was CD4+ T cells from peripheral blood mononuclear cells, collected in the second trimester of pregnancy. The origin of the receptors is a female donor in good health, enrolled as a control in a pregnancy study.

This clone appeared a few times. The chain uses TRBV19 and TRBJ1-6; the D is unclear. Germline assignment: CDR1 LNHDA and CDR2 SQIVND (reference sequence). The CDR3 has 14 residues. Trimming stripped 6 bases from V and 10 bases from J, with 16 bases between. The CDR3 region is CASRTTPGGSPLHF. In nucleotides, the CDR3 is TGTGCCAGTAGAACAACCCCAGGAGGGTCACCCCTCCACTTT. Complete variable domain (other parts from reference TRBV19 and TRBJ1-6): DGGITQSPKYLFRKEGQNVTLSCEQNLNHDAMYWYRQDPGQGLRLIYYSQIVNDFQKGDIAEGYSVSREKKESFPLTVTSAQKNPTAFYLCASRTTPGGSPLHFGNGTRLTVT.

This clone was counted between two and nine times. This chain links TRBV16 with TRBJ2-7; TRBD2 agrees at 7 bases. The germline CDR1 and CDR2 sequences are KGHSY and FQNENV. J lost 11 bases, V lost 1 base, and 5 bases had no gene match. The CDR3 loop spans 12 amino acids. The CDR3 reads CASSQWGGSEYF. The CDR3 DNA sequence: TGTGCCAGCAGCCAATGGGGCGGGAGCGAGTACTTC.

This chain joins TRBV19 and TRBJ1-3, with 7 bases lining up with TRBD1. The V and J ends lost 5 bases and 0 bases, in that order; junction bases with no gene match: 4. CDR1 and CDR2 from the germline V gene are LNHDA and SQIVND (reference sequence). The CDR3 runs to 15 residues. CDR3 sequence reads: CASSRQGSSGNTIYF. The CDR3 nucleotides are TGTGCCAGTAGTCGACAGGGCAGCTCTGGAAACACCATATATTTT.

The gene calls are TRBV13 and TRBJ2-7; unclear D gene. The length of the CDR3 is 13 residues. Germline values: CDR1 PRHDT, CDR2 FYEKMQ (reference sequence). Trimming removed 0 bases from V and 3 bases from J, with 6 bases in between. The CDR3 is CASSLGLSYEQYF. The DNA for the CDR3 is TGTGCCAGCAGCTTAGGGCTCAGCTACGAGCAGTACTTC.

The V gene is TRBV19, the J gene TRBJ1-1, with TRBD1 as a possible D gene (6 bases). The CDR3 contains 16 residues. Germline assignment: CDR1 LNHDA and CDR2 SQIVND (reference sequence). V shed 8 bases and J shed 1 base, with 20 bases lying between them. This CDR3 is CASLRDMGFGNTEAFF. The CDR3 DNA sequence: TGTGCCAGTTTACGGGACATGGGGTTTGGGAACACTGAAGCTTTCTTT.

The chain couples TRBV9 to TRBJ2-7; TRBD1 agrees at 10 bases. The CDR3 covers 17 residues. Germline V CDR1 and CDR2: SGDLS, YYNGEE. The V segment lost 0 bases and the J segment 7 bases; nucleotides outside the gene matches: 13. CDR3 in DNA: TGTGCCAGCAGCGTAGATACCGGGACAGGGGTCCTTCGTGAGCAGTACTTC. Residues: CASSVDTGTGVLREQYF.

The chain joins TRBV4-1 to TRBJ2-3, with TRBD2 matching 10 bases. The ends lost 4 bases at V and 5 bases at J; junction bases unmatched: 12. Germline values: CDR1 MGHRA, CDR2 YSYEKL. CDR3 size: 17 residues. CDR3 sequence: CASSPLTIAGGGDTQYF. Written as DNA, the CDR3 is TGCGCCAGCAGCCCCTTGACAATAGCGGGGGGAGGAGATACGCAGTATTTT.

The chain recombines TRBV2 with TRBJ1-2, with D possibly being TRBD1 (6 bases). Trimming took off 6 bases at V and 0 bases at J, with 14 bases between the two ends. The V gene's germline CDR1 is SNHLY and CDR2 FYNNEI. The CDR3 has 15 residues. The DNA for the CDR3 is TGTGCCAGCAGCCCAGAGGCAGGGGCTAACTATGGCTACACCTTC. This encodes CASSPEAGANYGYTF.

V usage is TRBV2 and J usage is TRBJ1-1; a weak D match, TRBD1 (5 bases). CDR1 is SNHLY and CDR2 is FYNNEI in the germline V gene. Trimming left V 7 bases short and J 2 bases short, with 14 bases between. CDR3 length: 14 amino acids. Here the CDR3 DNA reads TGTGCCAGCACCATAAAAACAGGTAACACTGAAGCTTTCTTT. Its protein product is CASTIKTGNTEAFF.

The V gene is TRBV13, the J gene TRBJ1-5, with D perhaps TRBD1 (5 bases). Germline V gives CDR1 PRHDT, CDR2 FYEKMQ (reference sequence). This CDR3 is 20 amino acids long. The germline V and J ends were trimmed by 4 bases and 0 bases, with 25 bases remaining between them. CDR3 nucleotides: TGTGCCAGCAGCTCCTACCCGAGACAGTTACCATTTAATAGCAATCAGCCCCAGCATTTT. It encodes CASSSYPRQLPFNSNQPQHF.

This chain uses TRBV16 with TRBJ1-6; no definite D call. CDR1 KGHSY and CDR2 FQNENV come from the germline V gene. The CDR3 contains 15 residues. The V end was cut by 0 bases, the J end by 9 bases, with 12 bases between. CDR3 in DNA: TGTGCCAGCAGCCAATCCGCTTCGACGGGTTCACCCCTCCACTTT. Translated, it gives CASSQSASTGSPLHF.

The chain uses TRBV6-5 and TRBJ1-1, with 8 bases lining up with TRBD1. The CDR3 has 14 residues. Germline V gene sequence: CDR1 MNHEY, CDR2 SVGAGI. J was trimmed by 4 bases and V by 2 bases; bases with no gene match: 3. The CDR3 bases are TGTGCCAGCAGTTACCGGACAGGGAGCACTGAAGCTTTCTTT. Its protein is CASSYRTGSTEAFF.

The chain carries TRBV2 and TRBJ2-5; maybe TRBD1 (6 bases). The CDR3 is made up of 13 amino acids. CDR1 and CDR2 (germline): SNHLY, FYNNEI. The V end was cut by 4 bases, the J end by 2 bases, with 8 bases between. The CDR3 sequence: CASSATGQETQYF. In nucleotides, the CDR3 is TGTGCCAGCAGTGCGACAGGACAAGAGACCCAGTACTTC.

The chain uses TRBV12-5 and TRBJ1-4; 8 nucleotides align to TRBD1. The ends lost 2 bases at V and 6 bases at J; junction bases unmatched: 5. The CDR3 sequence is 15 residues long. Germline V CDR1 and CDR2: LGHNT, FRNRAP. The CDR3 loop is CASGLYPGGDEKLFF. Written as DNA, the CDR3 is TGTGCTAGTGGTTTGTATCCAGGGGGCGATGAAAAACTGTTTTTT.

The chain combines TRBV5-1 with TRBJ2-7; the D gene is possibly TRBD1 (6 bases). Trimming took 4 bases from V and 0 from J, leaving 17 bases between them. Germline CDR1 SGHRS, CDR2 YFSETQ. CDR3 length equals 16 residues. The CDR3 region has the DNA TGCGCCAGCAGCCAAGGGACACCGGCTAGCTCCTACGAGCAGTACTTC. It translates to CASSQGTPASSYEQYF.

This clone was seen once. V is TRBV29-1 and J is TRBJ2-3; 7 bases align to TRBD1. CDR1 is SQVTM, CDR2 ANQGSEA, per germline. The CDR3 extends over 15 amino acids. Trimming at V came to 2 bases and at J to 0 bases, leaving 5 bases not matched to a gene. The CDR3 DNA sequence: TGCAGCGTTGAAAGTAGGGGACAGAGCACAGATACGCAGTATTTT. This codes for CSVESRGQSTDTQYF.

V is TRBV5-1 and J is TRBJ1-1; tentatively, D is TRBD1 (5 bases). This CDR3 has 13 residues. Trimming removed 2 bases at V and 13 bases at J, with 18 bases between. From germline, CDR1 is SGHRS and CDR2 YFSETQ. CDR3 sequence (DNA): TGCGCCAGCAGCTTAGGACAATCCCCCAACGTTTTCTTT. Translating gives CASSLGQSPNVFF.

The V and J genes are TRBV6-6 and TRBJ1-4; D is perhaps TRBD1 (6 bases). Per germline, CDR1 MNHNY and CDR2 SVGAGI (reference sequence). There are 15 residues in the CDR3. Deletions cut 8 bases from V and 6 bases from J, with 19 bases between. CDR3 DNA sequence: TGTGCCAGCGTAACGAGTGACAGGCTGTATGAAAAACTGTTTTTT. Translation gives CASVTSDRLYEKLFF.

The rearrangement joins TRBV19 to TRBJ1-5; TRBD1 aligns across 9 bases. The CDR3 is made up of 17 amino acids. V lost 4 bases, J lost 1 base, and 8 bases stayed unmatched. In germline, CDR1 is LNHDA, CDR2 SQIVND (reference sequence). The CDR3 bases are TGTGCCAGTAGTACCCTACAGGGGGCAGGGAGCAATCAGCCCCAGCATTTT. Translating gives CASSTLQGAGSNQPQHF.

The chain carries TRBV5-1 and TRBJ1-1, with 10 bases that match TRBD1. CDR3 size: 15 residues. Per the germline V gene, CDR1 is SGHRS and CDR2 is YFSETQ. V was pared by 3 bases and J by 1 base, with 3 bases of the junction left unmatched. The chain's CDR3 is CASSWRTGGNTEAFF. CDR3 nucleotides: TGCGCCAGCAGCTGGAGGACAGGGGGGAACACTGAAGCTTTCTTT.

This clone was observed a few times. The chain uses TRBV9 and TRBJ1-1; D is unresolved. This CDR3 is 12 amino acids long. The germline V and J ends were trimmed by 0 bases and 3 bases, with 3 bases remaining between them. In germline, CDR1 is SGDLS, CDR2 YYNGEE. The CDR3 loop reads CASSVEHTEAFF. The CDR3 DNA reads TGTGCCAGCAGCGTAGAGCACACTGAAGCTTTCTTT.

The chain combines TRBV29-1 with TRBJ1-2; D remains unclear. V lost 4 bases to trimming and J lost 4 bases, with 10 bases between them. Germline V gene lookup returns CDR1 SQVTM and CDR2 ANQGSEA. The CDR3 totals 12 residues. CDR3 DNA: TGCAGCGTTGTGCCAGAAATCTATGGCTACACCTTC. Its translation: CSVVPEIYGYTF.

V gene TRBV29-1 combines with J gene TRBJ2-3; possibly TRBD1 for D (6 bases). The germline gives CDR1 SQVTM, CDR2 ANQGSEA. Trimming stripped 3 bases from V and 0 bases from J, with 16 bases between. The CDR3 runs to 16 residues. CDR3 region: CSVEILAGASTDTQYF. The CDR3 nucleotides are TGCAGCGTTGAGATCCTAGCAGGGGCCAGCACAGATACGCAGTATTTT.

The sample holds one count of this clone. The chain recombines TRBV9 with TRBJ2-7, with 9 bases fitting TRBD1. Germline CDR1 SGDLS, CDR2 YYNGEE. The CDR3 has 16 residues. The trim removed 0 bases at V and 2 bases at J, leaving 6 bases unmatched. CDR3 loop: CASSVGSGTGPYEQYF. The CDR3 DNA reads as TGTGCCAGCAGCGTAGGGTCCGGGACAGGGCCCTACGAGCAGTACTTC.